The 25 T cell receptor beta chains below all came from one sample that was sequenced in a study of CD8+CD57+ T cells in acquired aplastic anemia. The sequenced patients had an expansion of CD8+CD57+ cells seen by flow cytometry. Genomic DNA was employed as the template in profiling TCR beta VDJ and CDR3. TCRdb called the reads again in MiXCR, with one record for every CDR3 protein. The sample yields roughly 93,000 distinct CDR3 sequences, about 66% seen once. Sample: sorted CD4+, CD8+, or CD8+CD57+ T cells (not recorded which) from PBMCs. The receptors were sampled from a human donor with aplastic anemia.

The CDR3 loop is CAISEGTGGRETQYF. The CDR3, as DNA: TGTGCCATCAGTGAGGGGACTGGGGGGAGAGAGACCCAGTACTTC. The chain uses TRBV10-3 and TRBJ2-5; D may be TRBD2 (6 bases). The CDR3 has 15 amino acids. Trimming cost V 2 bases and J 4 bases, with 14 bases left between them. Germline assignment: CDR1 ENHRY and CDR2 SYGVKD.

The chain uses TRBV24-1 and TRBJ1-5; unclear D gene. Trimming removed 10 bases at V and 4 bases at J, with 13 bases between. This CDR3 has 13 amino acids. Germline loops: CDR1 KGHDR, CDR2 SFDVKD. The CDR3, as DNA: TGTGCCACTCAGGCCTCGTGGAATCAGCCCCAGCATTTT. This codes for CATQASWNQPQHF.

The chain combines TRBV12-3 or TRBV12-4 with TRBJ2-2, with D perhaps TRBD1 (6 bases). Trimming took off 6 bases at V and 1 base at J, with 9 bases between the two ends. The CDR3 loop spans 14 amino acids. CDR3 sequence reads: CASSRDMNTGELFF. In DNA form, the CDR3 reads TGTGCCAGCAGCAGGGACATGAACACCGGGGAGCTGTTTTTT.

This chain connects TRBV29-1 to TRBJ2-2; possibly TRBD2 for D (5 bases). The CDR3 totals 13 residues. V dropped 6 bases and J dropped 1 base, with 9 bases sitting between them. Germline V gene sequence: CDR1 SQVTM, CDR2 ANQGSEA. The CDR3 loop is CSVFRGNTGELFF. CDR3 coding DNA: TGCAGCGTATTTCGGGGGAACACCGGGGAGCTGTTTTTT.

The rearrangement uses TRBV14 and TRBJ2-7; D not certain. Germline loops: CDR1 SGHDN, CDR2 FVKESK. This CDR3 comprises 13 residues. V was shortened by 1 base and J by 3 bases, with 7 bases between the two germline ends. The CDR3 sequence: CASSQGVSYEQYF. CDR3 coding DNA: TGTGCCAGCAGCCAAGGCGTGAGCTACGAGCAGTACTTC. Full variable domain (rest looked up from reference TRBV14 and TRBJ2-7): EAGVTQFPSHSVIEKGQTVTLRCDPISGHDNLYWYRRVMGKEIKFLLHFVKESKQDESGMPNNRFLAERTGGTYSTLKVQPAELEDSGVYFCASSQGVSYEQYFGPGTRLTVT.

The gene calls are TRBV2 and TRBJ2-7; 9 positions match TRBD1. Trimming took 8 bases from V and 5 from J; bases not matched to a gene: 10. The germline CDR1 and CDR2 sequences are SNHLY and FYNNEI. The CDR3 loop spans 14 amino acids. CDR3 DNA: TGTGCCAGCCGCCTCGGGACAGGGTACGACGAGCAGTACTTC. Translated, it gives CASRLGTGYDEQYF.

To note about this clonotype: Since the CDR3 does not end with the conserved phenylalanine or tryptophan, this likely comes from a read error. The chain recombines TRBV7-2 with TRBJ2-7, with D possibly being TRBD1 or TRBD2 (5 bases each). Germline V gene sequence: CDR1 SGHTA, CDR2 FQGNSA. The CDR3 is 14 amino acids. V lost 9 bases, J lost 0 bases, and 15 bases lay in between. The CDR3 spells CASSIRGTSYEQYL. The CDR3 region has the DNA TGTGCCAGTAGTATCCGAGGGACCTCCTACGAGCAGTACCTC.

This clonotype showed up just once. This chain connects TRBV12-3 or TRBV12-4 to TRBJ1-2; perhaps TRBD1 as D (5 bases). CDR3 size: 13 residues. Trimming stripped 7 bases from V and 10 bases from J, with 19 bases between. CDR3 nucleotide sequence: TGTGCCAGCACCCGGGGACCTCATAGCACCTACACCTTC. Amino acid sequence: CASTRGPHSTYTF.

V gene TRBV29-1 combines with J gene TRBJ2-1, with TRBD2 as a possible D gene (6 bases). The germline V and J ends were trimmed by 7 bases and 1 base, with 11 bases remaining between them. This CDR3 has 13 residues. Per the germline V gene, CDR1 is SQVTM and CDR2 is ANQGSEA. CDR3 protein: CSGGENSYNEQFF. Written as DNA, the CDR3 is TGCAGCGGGGGGGAGAATTCCTACAATGAGCAGTTCTTC.

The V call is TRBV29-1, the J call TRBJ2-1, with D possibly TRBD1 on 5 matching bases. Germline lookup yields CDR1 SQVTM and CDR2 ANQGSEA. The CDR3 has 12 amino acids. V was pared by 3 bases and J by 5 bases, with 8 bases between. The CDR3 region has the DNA TGCAGCGTTGATGGGGCCGACAATGAGCAGTTCTTC. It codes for CSVDGADNEQFF.

The CDR3: CASSQVQETQYF. CDR3 nucleotides: TGTGCCAGTAGTCAGGTGCAAGAGACCCAGTACTTC. This chain joins TRBV19 and TRBJ2-5; D remains unclear. This CDR3 comprises 12 residues. Trimming removed 5 bases from V and 2 bases from J, with 6 bases in between. Germline V gene sequence: CDR1 LNHDA, CDR2 SQIVND (reference sequence).

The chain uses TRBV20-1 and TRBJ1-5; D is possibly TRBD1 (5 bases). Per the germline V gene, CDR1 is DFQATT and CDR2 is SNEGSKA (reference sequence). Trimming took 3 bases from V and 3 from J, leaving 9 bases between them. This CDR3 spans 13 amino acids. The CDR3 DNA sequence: TGCAGTGCTAGTACGGGGGACAATCAGCCCCAGCATTTT. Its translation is CSASTGDNQPQHF.

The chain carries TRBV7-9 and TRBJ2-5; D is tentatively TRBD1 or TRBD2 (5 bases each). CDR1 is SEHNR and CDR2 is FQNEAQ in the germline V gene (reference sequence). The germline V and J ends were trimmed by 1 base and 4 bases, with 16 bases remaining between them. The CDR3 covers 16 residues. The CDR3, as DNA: TGTGCCAGCAGCTTAGATTTGGGACGACGCACAGAGACCCAGTACTTC. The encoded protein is CASSLDLGRRTETQYF.

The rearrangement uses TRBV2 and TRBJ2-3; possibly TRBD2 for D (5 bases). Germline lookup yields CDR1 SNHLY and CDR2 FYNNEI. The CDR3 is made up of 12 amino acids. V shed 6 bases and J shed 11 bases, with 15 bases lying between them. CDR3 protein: CASRELAWVQYF. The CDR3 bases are TGTGCCAGCAGAGAGCTAGCTTGGGTGCAGTATTTT.

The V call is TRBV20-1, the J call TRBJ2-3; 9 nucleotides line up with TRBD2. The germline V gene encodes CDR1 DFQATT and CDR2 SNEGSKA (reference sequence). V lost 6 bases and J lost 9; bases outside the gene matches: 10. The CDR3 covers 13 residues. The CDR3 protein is CSADSSGTATQYF. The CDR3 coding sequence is TGCAGTGCCGACTCTAGCGGGACGGCCACGCAGTATTTT.

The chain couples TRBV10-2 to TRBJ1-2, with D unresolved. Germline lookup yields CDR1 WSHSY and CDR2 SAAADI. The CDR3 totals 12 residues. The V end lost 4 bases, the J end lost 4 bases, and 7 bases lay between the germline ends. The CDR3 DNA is TGCGCCAGCAGTGGCAATACCTATGGCTACACCTTC. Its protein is CASSGNTYGYTF.

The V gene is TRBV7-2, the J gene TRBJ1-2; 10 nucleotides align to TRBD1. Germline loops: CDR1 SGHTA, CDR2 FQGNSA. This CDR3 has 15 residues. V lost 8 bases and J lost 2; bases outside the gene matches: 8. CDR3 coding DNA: TGTGCCAGCCGGGCCCCGGGACAGGGGAACTATGGCTACACCTTC. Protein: CASRAPGQGNYGYTF.

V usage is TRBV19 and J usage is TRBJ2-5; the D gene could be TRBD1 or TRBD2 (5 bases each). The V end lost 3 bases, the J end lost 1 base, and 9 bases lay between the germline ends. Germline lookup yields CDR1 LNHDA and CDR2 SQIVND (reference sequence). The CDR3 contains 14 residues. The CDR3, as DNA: TGTGCCAGTAGTATCGGGGCAGGCCAAGAGACCCAGTACTTC. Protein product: CASSIGAGQETQYF.

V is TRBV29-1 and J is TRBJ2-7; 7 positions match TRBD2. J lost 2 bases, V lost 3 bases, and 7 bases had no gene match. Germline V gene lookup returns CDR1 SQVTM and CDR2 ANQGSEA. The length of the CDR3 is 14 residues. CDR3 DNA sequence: TGCAGCGTTGAGCCGGGGGGTACGACCTACGAGCAGTACTTC. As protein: CSVEPGGTTYEQYF.

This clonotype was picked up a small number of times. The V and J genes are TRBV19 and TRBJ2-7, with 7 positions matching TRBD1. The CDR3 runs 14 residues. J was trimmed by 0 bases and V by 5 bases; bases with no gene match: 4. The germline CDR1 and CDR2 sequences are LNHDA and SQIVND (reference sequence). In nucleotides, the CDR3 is TGTGCCAGTAGTGATAGGACAGGCTCCTACGAGCAGTACTTC. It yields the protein CASSDRTGSYEQYF.

CDR3 region: CSVDSGYYNEQFF. In DNA, the CDR3 is TGCAGCGTTGATTCGGGATACTACAATGAGCAGTTCTTC. This chain uses TRBV29-1 with TRBJ2-1; possible D gene TRBD2, 5 bases. The CDR3 is 13 amino acids. CDR1 SQVTM and CDR2 ANQGSEA come from the germline V gene. The germline V and J ends were trimmed by 3 bases and 3 bases, with 9 bases remaining between them.

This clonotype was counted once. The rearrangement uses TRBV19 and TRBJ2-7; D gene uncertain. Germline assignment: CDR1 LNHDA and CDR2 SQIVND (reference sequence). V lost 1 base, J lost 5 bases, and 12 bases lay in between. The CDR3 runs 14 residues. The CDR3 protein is CASSIAGWGHEQYF. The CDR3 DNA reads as TGTGCCAGTAGTATAGCTGGTTGGGGTCACGAGCAGTACTTC.

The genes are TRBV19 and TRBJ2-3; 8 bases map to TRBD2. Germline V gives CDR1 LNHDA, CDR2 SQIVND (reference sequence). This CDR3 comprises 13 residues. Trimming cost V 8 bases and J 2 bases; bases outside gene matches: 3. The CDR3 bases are TGTGCCAGTGCGGGGGGTTACACAGATACGCAGTATTTT. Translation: CASAGGYTDTQYF.

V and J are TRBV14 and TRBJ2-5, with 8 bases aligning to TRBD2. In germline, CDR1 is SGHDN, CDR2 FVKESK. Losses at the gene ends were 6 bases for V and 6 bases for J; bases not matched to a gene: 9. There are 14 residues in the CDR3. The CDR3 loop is CASSVGGAGKTQYF. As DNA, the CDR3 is TGTGCCAGCAGTGTCGGGGGGGCCGGAAAGACCCAGTACTTC.

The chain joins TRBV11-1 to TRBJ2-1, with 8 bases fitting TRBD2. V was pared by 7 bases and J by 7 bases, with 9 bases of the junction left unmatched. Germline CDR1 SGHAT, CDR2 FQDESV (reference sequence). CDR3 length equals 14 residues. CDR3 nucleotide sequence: TGTGCCAGCAAGGACCAGCGGGAGTTTAATGAGCAGTTCTTC. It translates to CASKDQREFNEQFF.